This T cell receptor (beta chain) derives from a study of cytomegalovirus exposure and HLA in healthy donors. The CDR3 has 14 amino acids. Germline values: CDR1 MDHEN, CDR2 SYDVKM. V lost 3 bases to trimming and J lost 7 bases; unmatched junction nucleotides: 2. Study outcomes and limitations: Reported performance of the classifier showed diagnosis of cytomegalovirus status with high specificity and sensitivity. A previous analysis found most TCR beta V segments productive roughly 87% or roughly 30% of the time. The authors enumerated roughly 180 TCR beta chains as linked to cytomegalovirus.

About this clone itself: Antigen: not known.

The primer mix had 60 Vbeta and 13 Jbeta primers. The assay was immunoSEQ multiplex PCR, and TCRdb's table has in-frame clones only and misses some. The table lists roughly 150,000 clones, over 75% of them singletons. The V gene is TRBV28, the J gene TRBJ1-4; 10 bases fit TRBD1. Material: PBMCs. This TCR was sampled from a man aged 25-45 years in good health and CMV-seropositive. The CDR3 is CASSLDRGFEKLFF. The CDR3 DNA sequence: TGTGCCAGCAGTTTGGACAGGGGGTTTGAAAAACTGTTTTTT.